The 15 T cell receptor beta chains listed next were all sequenced from one sample in a study of control samples from healthy donors and cancer patients (TCRdb year 2020). The method was the immunoSEQ multiplex PCR assay. In its TCRdb copy, this immuneACCESS table keeps in-frame sequences only and misses some clones. Where compared with another copy, unresolved V genes explain less than half of these, and the others have no known cause. For this sample there are fewer than 300,000 clones; around 79% appear just once. The ten largest clonotypes hold about an eighth of the sample. Material for sequencing was PBMCs. The receptor set was obtained from a woman in her sixties or seventies with lung cancer.

This clone was seen just once. This chain uses TRBV12-5 with TRBJ2-3; D is unclear. Germline V gene lookup returns CDR1 LGHNT and CDR2 FRNRAP. V dropped 5 bases and J dropped 0 bases, with 15 bases sitting between them. This CDR3 has 16 amino acids. The CDR3 DNA sequence: TGTGCTAGTGGTCCATCAGTGGAAGCTAGCACAGATACGCAGTATTTT. Protein product: CASGPSVEASTDTQYF.

V is TRBV12-3 or TRBV12-4 and J is TRBJ1-2, with TRBD1 matching over 7 bases. The CDR3 spans 13 residues. Unmatched junction bases numbered 2, after V lost 5 bases and J lost 2 bases. The CDR3 DNA follows: TGTGCCAGCAGTCCGGGACAGAACTATGGCTACACCTTC. It encodes CASSPGQNYGYTF.

V and J are TRBV3-1 (or the pseudogene TRBV3-2) and TRBJ1-3; D not certain. CDR1 is LGHDT and CDR2 is YNNKEL in the germline V gene (reference sequence). The CDR3 is made up of 13 amino acids. Trimming removed 4 bases from V and 4 bases from J, with 8 bases in between. In DNA form, the CDR3 reads TGTGCCAGCAGCCGGGATACGGGAAACACCATATATTTT. It encodes CASSRDTGNTIYF.

This chain joins TRBV6-5 and TRBJ2-7; a possible D gene is TRBD1 (5 bases). Germline V gene sequence: CDR1 MNHEY, CDR2 SVGAGI. The CDR3 is 13 residues long. Trimming took off 7 bases at V and 7 bases at J, with 17 bases between the two ends. Written as DNA, the CDR3 is TGTGCCAGCATAAGGGGCGGAGTAGGGGAGCAGTACTTC. Amino acid sequence: CASIRGGVGEQYF.

The chain recombines TRBV6-5 with TRBJ2-7, with 9 bases fitting TRBD2. V lost 5 bases, J lost 6 bases, and 8 bases stayed unmatched. The germline CDR1 and CDR2 sequences are MNHEY and SVGAGI. The CDR3 has 14 amino acids. In DNA form, the CDR3 reads TGTGCCAGCAGTATAGTAGCGGGAGAGCGCGAGCAGTACTTC. It is translated as CASSIVAGEREQYF.

A single count supports this clone. The V call is TRBV6-5, the J call TRBJ1-5; D might be TRBD1 (6 bases). The V end was cut by 6 bases, the J end by 4 bases, with 10 bases between. This CDR3 is 13 amino acids long. CDR1 is MNHEY, CDR2 SVGAGI, per germline. In DNA, the CDR3 is TGTGCCAGCAGCGGACAGAGTAATCAGCCCCAGCATTTT. Translating gives CASSGQSNQPQHF.

V usage is TRBV19 and J usage is TRBJ2-1; possibly TRBD1 for D (6 bases). The CDR3 extends over 15 amino acids. Trimming stripped 3 bases from V and 3 bases from J, with 12 bases between. Germline CDR1 reads LNHDA; CDR2 reads SQIVND (reference sequence). CDR3 coding DNA: TGTGCCAGTAGTATCTCAGGGGATGACTACAATGAGCAGTTCTTC. Protein: CASSISGDDYNEQFF.

The V gene is TRBV3-1 (or the pseudogene TRBV3-2), the J gene TRBJ2-2; 8 nucleotides match TRBD2. CDR3 length equals 16 residues. CDR1 is LGHDT and CDR2 is YNNKEL in the germline V gene (reference sequence). Trimming at V came to 6 bases and at J to 5 bases, leaving 11 bases not matched to a gene. The CDR3 sequence is CASSPGGGLITGELFF. CDR3 DNA: TGTGCCAGCAGTCCCGGCGGGGGGTTGATTACCGGGGAGCTGTTTTTT.

To note about this clone: Other DNA sequences in the same sample also yield this CDR3. V gene TRBV9 combines with J gene TRBJ2-1; the match to TRBD2 covers 12 bases. V was pared by 3 bases and J by 2 bases, with 0 bases of the junction left unmatched. The CDR3 consists of 15 residues. The germline V gene has CDR1 SGDLS and CDR2 YYNGEE. The CDR3 loop is CASSGLAGAYNEQFF. The CDR3 nucleotides are TGTGCCAGCAGCGGACTAGCGGGGGCCTACAATGAGCAGTTCTTC.

The rearrangement joins TRBV5-4 to TRBJ1-1, with a tentative D call TRBD1 (5 bases). Germline V gene sequence: CDR1 SGHNT, CDR2 YYREEE (reference sequence). CDR3 length: 14 residues. The ends were cut back, 1 base at V and 0 bases at J, with 7 bases in the middle. This CDR3 is CASSLTGLNTEAFF. The CDR3 DNA reads as TGTGCCAGCAGCTTGACAGGTTTGAACACTGAAGCTTTCTTT. The variable domain in full, with the rest retrieved from reference TRBV5-4 and TRBJ1-1, is ETGVTQSPTHLIKTRGQQVTLRCSSQSGHNTVSWYQQALGQGPQFIFQYYREEENGRGNFPPRFSGLQFPNYSSELNVNALELDDSALYLCASSLTGLNTEAFFGQGTRLTVV.

DNA of the CDR3: TGCGCCAGCAGTTTCGACAGGGAAGCTTTCTTT. Its translation is CASSFDREAFF. The chain combines TRBV4-1 with TRBJ1-1, with D perhaps TRBD1 (6 bases). This CDR3 is built from 11 residues. Germline V gives CDR1 MGHRA, CDR2 YSYEKL. Trimming stripped 6 bases from V and 8 bases from J, with 10 bases between.

The chain has TRBV6-6 and TRBJ2-2, with 8 nucleotides matching TRBD1. Germline V CDR1 and CDR2: MNHNY, SVGAGI (reference sequence). The CDR3 covers 15 residues. The junction had 4 bases not matched to a gene; V was cut back by 5 bases and J by 2 bases. CDR3 sequence (DNA): TGTGCCAGCAGTCCGGGACAGGAAAACACCGGGGAGCTGTTTTTT. This sequence encodes CASSPGQENTGELFF.

This clone was counted only a few times. V usage is TRBV19 and J usage is TRBJ1-2; D unresolved. The CDR3 has 13 amino acids. Germline V gene data show CDR1 as LNHDA and CDR2 as SQIVND (reference sequence). Trimming pared 10 bases from V and 3 bases from J, leaving 15 bases between. The CDR3 DNA follows: TGTGCCACCATGGGTCCTTTTGACTATGGCTACACCTTC. This translates into CATMGPFDYGYTF.

This sequence joins TRBV25-1 and TRBJ2-1; 14 bases fit TRBD2. This CDR3 is 17 amino acids long. Unmatched junction bases numbered 4, after V lost 3 bases and J lost 3 bases. Germline V gene lookup returns CDR1 MGHDK and CDR2 SYGVNS. In DNA, the CDR3 is TGTGCCAGCAGTGACCGGGGACTAGCGGGAGTCTACAATGAGCAGTTCTTC. Protein product: CASSDRGLAGVYNEQFF.

This clone was detected only a few times. The V call is TRBV2, the J call TRBJ2-1, with 10 bases fitting TRBD2. J gave up 1 base and V 5 bases, and 2 bases lay outside the gene matches. This CDR3 is 15 amino acids long. Germline values: CDR1 SNHLY, CDR2 FYNNEI. CDR3 sequence (DNA): TGTGCCAGCAGTCGTAGCGGGGGGTCCTACAATGAGCAGTTCTTC. Translation gives CASSRSGGSYNEQFF.